This entry concerns a single TCR beta chain. Germline assignment: CDR1 SGHNT and CDR2 YYREEE (reference sequence). V trimming: 3 bases; J trimming: 3 bases; junction bases outside the gene matches: 5. The CDR3 totals 14 residues. This entry comes from a study of blood T cell repertoires in COVID-19. The overall study: COVID-19 samples, acute and convalescent, were from the United States, Italy and Spain. T cells, B-cell-depleted T cells, or PBMCs provided the cDNA or gDNA that served as material.

Original processing notes: Cell counts per sample came from amplifying reference gene primers. Clones were sequenced by immunoSEQ multiplex PCR, and TCRdb holds only the in-frame ones, with some missing. V, J and clone size were drawn from that table, and D and trimming were deduced from the DNA. The repertoire includes about 120,000 clones, roughly three quarters of them detected once, and roughly 7.9% sits in the top ten. This chain links TRBV5-4 with TRBJ1-1; 7 bases line up with TRBD1. The sequenced sample consisted of peripheral blood. The TCR originated in a human donor in a cohort sampled during active COVID-19. In nucleotides, the CDR3 is TGTGCCAGCAGCTCCCAGGGACAGCACACTGAAGCTTTCTTT. This translates into CASSSQGQHTEAFF. Looking up the rest from reference TRBV5-4 and TRBJ1-1 gives the full variable domain: ETGVTQSPTHLIKTRGQQVTLRCSSQSGHNTVSWYQQALGQGPQFIFQYYREEENGRGNFPPRFSGLQFPNYSSELNVNALELDDSALYLCASSSQGQHTEAFFGQGTRLTVV.